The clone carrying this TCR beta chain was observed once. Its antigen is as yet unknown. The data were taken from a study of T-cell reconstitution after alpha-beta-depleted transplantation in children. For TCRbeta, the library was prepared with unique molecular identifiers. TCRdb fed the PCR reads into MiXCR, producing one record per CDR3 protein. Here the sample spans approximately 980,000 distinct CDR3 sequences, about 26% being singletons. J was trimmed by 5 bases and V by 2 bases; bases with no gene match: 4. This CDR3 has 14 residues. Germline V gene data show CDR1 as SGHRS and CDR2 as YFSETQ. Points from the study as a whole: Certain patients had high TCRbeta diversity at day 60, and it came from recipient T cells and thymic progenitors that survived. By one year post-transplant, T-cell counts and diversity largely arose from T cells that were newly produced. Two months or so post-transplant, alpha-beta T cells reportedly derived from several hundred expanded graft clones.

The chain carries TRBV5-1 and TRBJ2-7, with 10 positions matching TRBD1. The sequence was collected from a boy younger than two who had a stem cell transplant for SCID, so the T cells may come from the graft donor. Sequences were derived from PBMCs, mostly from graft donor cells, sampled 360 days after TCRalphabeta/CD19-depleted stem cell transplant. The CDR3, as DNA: TGCGCCAGCAGCTTTGGACAGGGGGGAGACGAGCAGTACTTC. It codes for CASSFGQGGDEQYF. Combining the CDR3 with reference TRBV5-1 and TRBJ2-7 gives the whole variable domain KAGVTQTPRYLIKTRGQQVTLSCSPISGHRSVSWYQQTPGQGLQFLFEYFSETQRNKGNFPGRFSGRQFSNSRSEMNVSTLELGDSALYLCASSFGQGGDEQYFGPGTRLTVT.